The clone carrying this TCR beta chain has only a few counts. The repertoire was sequenced with immunoSEQ multiplex PCR; TCRdb's copy has only in-frame clones and lacks some. Observed in the sample are 25,000 to 30,000 clones, none of them singletons. The CDR3 contains 16 residues. Germline V gene data show CDR1 as SGDLS and CDR2 as YYNGEE. The V and J ends lost 2 bases and 3 bases, in that order; junction bases with no gene match: 8. The sample comes from a study of T cells after posttransplantation cyclophosphamide. The chain combines TRBV9 with TRBJ2-5; 9 nucleotides line up with TRBD1. What was sequenced was PBMCs. This sequence was found in a man over 45 in good health, CMV-negative, and a related stem cell transplant donor. CDR3 bases: TGTGCCAGCAGCGTTGTCCCGGGACAGGGAAAAGAGACCCAGTACTTC. Protein sequence: CASSVVPGQGKETQYF.